A single sample gave rise to the 26 T cell receptor beta chains below, sequenced in a study of OX40 agonist ivuxolimab in advanced cancers. Here immunoSEQ multiplex PCR was the method, and the copy in TCRdb shows in-frame clones only, minus some. The data show tens of thousands of clones, roughly nine tenths seen once. Sequencing used CD4+ or CD8+ T cells sorted from blood, obtained in a trial of the OX40 agonist ivuxolimab. All receptors come from an adult with an advanced solid tumor such as melanoma, head and neck, liver or kidney cancer.

The rearrangement links TRBV28 to TRBJ1-5, with D perhaps TRBD1 (6 bases). The V and J ends lost 6 bases and 4 bases respectively, with 13 bases between them. This CDR3 region has 14 residues. In germline, CDR1 is MDHEN, CDR2 SYDVKM. The DNA of the CDR3 is TGTGCCAGCAGGGGACAAGGATGGAATCAGCCCCAGCATTTT. Translation gives CASRGQGWNQPQHF.

This clone was seen only once. This chain connects TRBV5-6 to TRBJ2-2, with D perhaps matching TRBD2 (6 bases). The CDR3 sequence is 16 residues long. V was clipped by 0 bases and J by 0 bases, with 9 bases between them. The germline V gene has CDR1 SGHDT and CDR2 YYEEEE. This CDR3 is CASSLDLAANTGELFF. The DNA for the CDR3 is TGTGCCAGCAGCTTGGATTTAGCGGCGAACACCGGGGAGCTGTTTTTT.

V and J are TRBV5-6 and TRBJ2-7, with a tentative D call TRBD1 (6 bases). Germline loops: CDR1 SGHDT, CDR2 YYEEEE. The CDR3 contains 13 residues. Between the trimmed V and J ends, which lost 4 bases and 2 bases, there was a span of 10 bases. Here the CDR3 DNA reads TGTGCCAGCAGCGCAGGGGTCACCTACGAGCAGTACTTC. It yields the protein CASSAGVTYEQYF.

The CDR3 sequence is CASSPWTGNYEQYF. The CDR3 DNA sequence: TGTGCCAGCAGCCCATGGACGGGAAACTACGAGCAGTACTTC. The genes are TRBV11-2 and TRBJ2-7, with a tentative D call TRBD2 (5 bases). The V end was cut by 5 bases, the J end by 3 bases, with 14 bases between. Germline V gene data show CDR1 as SGHAT and CDR2 as FQNNGV. The CDR3 is 14 residues long.

This clone was counted between two and nine times. This chain joins TRBV11-3 and TRBJ1-1, with D possibly matching TRBD1 (5 bases). Germline CDR1 reads SGHNT; CDR2 reads YENEEA. This CDR3 is 13 amino acids long. Trimming took off 1 base at V and 6 bases at J, with 9 bases between the two ends. The CDR3 DNA reads as TGTGCCAGCAGCTTAGCGACAGCGGCTGAAGCTTTCTTT. Amino acid sequence: CASSLATAAEAFF.

The table lists this clone with a count of one. The chain is built from TRBV11-2 and TRBJ2-4, with 11 positions matching TRBD1. Germline V lookup: CDR1 SGHAT, CDR2 FQNNGV. J gave up 3 bases and V 5 bases, and 6 bases lay outside the gene matches. The CDR3 loop spans 16 amino acids. Written as DNA, the CDR3 is TGTGCCAGCAGCCCATCGGGACAGGGGGTCAAAAACATTCAGTACTTC. Protein sequence: CASSPSGQGVKNIQYF.

This clone has just one count. This chain joins TRBV27 and TRBJ2-7; D ambiguous. The CDR3 loop spans 13 amino acids. The germline V gene has CDR1 MNHEY and CDR2 SMNVEV (reference sequence). V gave up 3 bases and J gave up 1 base, with 7 bases separating them. CDR3 sequence reads: CASSFAQSYEQYF. The CDR3 DNA follows: TGTGCCAGCAGTTTCGCCCAGTCCTACGAGCAGTACTTC.

This clone came up once. This rearrangement joins TRBV27 to TRBJ2-1, with a tentative D call TRBD2 (5 bases). Germline V lookup: CDR1 MNHEY, CDR2 SMNVEV (reference sequence). Trimming pared 3 bases from V and 9 bases from J, leaving 12 bases between. This CDR3 is built from 13 residues. This CDR3 reads CASSLAPRGEQFF. In DNA form, the CDR3 reads TGTGCCAGCAGTTTGGCGCCCCGGGGTGAGCAGTTCTTC.

J is TRBJ2-2 and V is TRBV7-8, with no clear D. CDR3 length: 15 residues. The V gene lost 1 base and the J gene lost 1 base, with 7 bases spanning the gap. CDR1 and CDR2 from the germline V gene are SGHVS and FQNEAQ. In nucleotides, the CDR3 is TGTGCCAGCAGCTTAGTTCGGGTGAACACCGGGGAGCTGTTTTTT. It specifies CASSLVRVNTGELFF.

The CDR3 nucleotides are TGTGCCAGCAGTCACCCCAGCGGAGTCTACGAGCAGTACTTC. This encodes CASSHPSGVYEQYF. The chain combines TRBV6-5 with TRBJ2-7; a possible D gene is TRBD2 (5 bases). The ends were cut back, 5 bases at V and 3 bases at J, with 14 bases in the middle. Germline CDR1 and CDR2: MNHEY and SVGAGI. The CDR3 spans 14 residues.

This chain links TRBV7-9 with TRBJ2-6; no clear D gene. The germline CDR1 and CDR2 sequences are SEHNR and FQNEAQ (reference sequence). Trimming cost V 6 bases and J 0 bases, with 6 bases left between them. The CDR3 loop spans 14 amino acids. CDR3 amino acids: CASREISGANVLTF. In DNA form, the CDR3 reads TGTGCCAGCAGGGAAATCTCTGGGGCCAACGTCCTGACTTTC.

The genes are TRBV7-9 and TRBJ1-3; 7 bases agree with TRBD1. V gave up 8 bases and J gave up 8 bases; unmatched junction bases: 12. Per germline, CDR1 SEHNR and CDR2 FQNEAQ (reference sequence). This CDR3 has 14 residues. Here the CDR3 DNA reads TGTGCCAGCCGTGGGGGACAGTCCGGGGACACCATATATTTT. This translates into CASRGGQSGDTIYF.

This chain uses TRBV2 with TRBJ2-1; either TRBD1 or TRBD2 may fit D (5 bases each). With 8 bases removed from V and 9 bases from J, the gap between germline ends came to 20 bases. The CDR3 loop spans 14 amino acids. From germline, CDR1 is SNHLY and CDR2 FYNNEI. The CDR3 loop is CASFMSLGDGEQFF. The CDR3, as DNA: TGTGCCAGCTTTATGTCCTTGGGGGATGGTGAGCAGTTCTTC.

This clone occurred once. The chain is built from TRBV2 and TRBJ2-3; unclear D gene. The V gene's germline CDR1 is SNHLY and CDR2 FYNNEI. V lost 10 bases and J 0 bases, leaving 8 bases between the germline ends. The CDR3 consists of 12 residues. CDR3 in DNA: TGTGCCAAGAGCCGAAGCACAGATACGCAGTATTTT. Its translation: CAKSRSTDTQYF.

The rearrangement uses TRBV4-2 and TRBJ2-3; TRBD1 aligns across 7 bases. J was trimmed by 0 bases and V by 0 bases; bases with no gene match: 0. The CDR3 length is 15 residues. The germline V gene has CDR1 LGHNA and CDR2 YNFKEQ. Here the CDR3 reads CASSQEDRSTDTQYF. The CDR3 DNA reads as TGTGCCAGCAGCCAAGAGGACAGGAGCACAGATACGCAGTATTTT.

The J gene is TRBJ2-1, the V gene TRBV7-9; 9 bases agree with TRBD1. The CDR3 extends over 15 amino acids. After removal of 5 bases from V and 5 bases from J, the junction contained 7 bases not matched to a gene. Germline V gives CDR1 SEHNR, CDR2 FQNEAQ (reference sequence). The CDR3 is CASSQPGQGDNEQFF. As DNA, the CDR3 is TGTGCCAGCAGCCAACCGGGACAGGGAGACAATGAGCAGTTCTTC.

The rearrangement links TRBV14 to TRBJ2-7; D is uncertain. Trimming removed 0 bases from V and 2 bases from J, with 8 bases in between. Germline V gives CDR1 SGHDN, CDR2 FVKESK. CDR3 length equals 14 residues. The CDR3 DNA reads TGTGCCAGCAGCCAAGATCCGGGCACCTACGAGCAGTACTTC. Protein sequence: CASSQDPGTYEQYF.

V gene TRBV7-3 combines with J gene TRBJ2-3, with D possibly matching TRBD2 (5 bases). V shed 5 bases and J shed 2 bases, with 14 bases lying between them. The CDR3 sequence is 15 residues long. Germline CDR1 SGHTA, CDR2 FQGTGA. CDR3 nucleotides: TGTGCCAGCAGCCTCCAAGGGAGTTTCACAGATACGCAGTATTTT. It encodes CASSLQGSFTDTQYF.

The J gene is TRBJ2-7, the V gene TRBV29-1, with TRBD2 matching 8 bases. V lost 7 bases, J lost 5 bases, and 10 bases stayed unmatched. The CDR3 consists of 13 residues. Germline loops: CDR1 SQVTM, CDR2 ANQGSEA. The CDR3 nucleotides are TGCAGCGCCACGGGGGGGTTAGGGAACGAGCAGTACTTC. It specifies CSATGGLGNEQYF.

The chain links TRBV11-2 to TRBJ1-5, with D possibly TRBD1 on 6 matching bases. There are 15 residues in the CDR3. Germline assignment: CDR1 SGHAT and CDR2 FQNNGV. V shed 3 bases and J shed 3 bases, with 12 bases lying between them. CDR3 region: CASSFGRGDNQPQHF. In DNA form, the CDR3 reads TGTGCCAGCAGCTTCGGCAGGGGTGACAATCAGCCCCAGCATTTT.

The chain combines TRBV15 with TRBJ2-5, with TRBD1 as a possible D gene (6 bases). Between the trimmed V and J ends, which lost 2 bases and 3 bases, there was a span of 7 bases. This CDR3 spans 13 amino acids. Germline CDR1 reads LNHNV; CDR2 reads YYDKDF (reference sequence). The CDR3 region is CATSRPGEETQYF. In nucleotides, the CDR3 is TGTGCCACCAGCAGACCAGGGGAAGAGACCCAGTACTTC.

The chain combines TRBV5-1 with TRBJ2-3; TRBD2 matches 8 bases. Germline lookup yields CDR1 SGHRS and CDR2 YFSETQ. V was pared by 0 bases and J by 4 bases, with 4 bases of the junction left unmatched. The CDR3 covers 15 residues. CDR3 residues: CASSLVGREADTQYF. The CDR3 coding sequence is TGCGCCAGCAGCTTGGTCGGGAGGGAGGCAGATACGCAGTATTTT.

This clone was counted many times. This rearrangement joins TRBV4-3 to TRBJ1-1, with no clear D. CDR3 length equals 15 residues. Germline lookup yields CDR1 LGHNA and CDR2 YSLEER. The V and J ends lost 0 bases and 5 bases respectively, with 13 bases between them. The CDR3 loop reads CASSQDRVGRTEAFF. CDR3 nucleotide sequence: TGCGCCAGCAGCCAAGACCGAGTGGGTCGGACTGAAGCTTTCTTT.

A few counts support this clone. V usage is TRBV6-6 and J usage is TRBJ2-7; 10 bases match TRBD1. Germline loops: CDR1 MNHNY, CDR2 SVGAGI (reference sequence). The CDR3 has 16 residues. V lost 0 bases, J lost 3 bases, and 5 bases stayed unmatched. The CDR3 nucleotides are TGTGCCAGCAGTTACTCGGGACAGGGGACGGACTACGAGCAGTACTTC. Translating it yields CASSYSGQGTDYEQYF.

The chain carries TRBV6-6 and TRBJ1-2; D is ambiguous. From germline, CDR1 is MNHNY and CDR2 SVGAGI (reference sequence). Trimming stripped 0 bases from V and 3 bases from J, with 5 bases between. The CDR3 covers 13 residues. The CDR3 here is CASSYSRYYGYTF. The CDR3 DNA reads as TGTGCCAGCAGTTACTCCAGATACTATGGCTACACCTTC.

CDR3 loop: CAWSPRGVETQYF. The CDR3 nucleotides read TGTGCCTGGAGTCCCAGGGGAGTTGAGACCCAGTACTTC. This sequence joins TRBV30 and TRBJ2-5, with a weak D call TRBD1 (6 bases). V lost 2 bases and J lost 5, with 12 bases in between. Germline V CDR1 and CDR2: GTSNPN, SVGIG (reference sequence). The CDR3 loop spans 13 amino acids.